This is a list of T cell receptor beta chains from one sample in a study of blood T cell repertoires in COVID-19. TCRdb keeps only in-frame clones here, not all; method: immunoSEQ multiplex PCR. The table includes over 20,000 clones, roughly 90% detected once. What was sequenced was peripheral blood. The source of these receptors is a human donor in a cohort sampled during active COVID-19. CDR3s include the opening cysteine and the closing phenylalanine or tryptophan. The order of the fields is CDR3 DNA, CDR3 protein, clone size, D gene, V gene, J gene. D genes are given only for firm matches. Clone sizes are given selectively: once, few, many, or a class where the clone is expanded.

TGCGCCAGCAGCCAAGATCATGGGGGGACTGAAGCTTTCTTT	CASSQDHGGTEAFF	.	.	TRBV4-1	TRBJ1-1
TGTGCCAGCAGCCCGACGGACAGGGAAGAGACCCAGTACTTC	CASSPTDREETQYF	.	TRBD1	TRBV7-9	TRBJ2-5
TGTGCCAGCAGCCCCCGTTTGAACACTGAAGCTTTCTTT	CASSPRLNTEAFF	.	.	TRBV5-4	TRBJ1-1
TGTGCCAGCAGCCCTCGGGACAGGAATAACTATGGCTACACCTTC	CASSPRDRNNYGYTF	.	TRBD1	TRBV9	TRBJ1-2
TGTGCCAGCAGCTCAGGGGCCTCTCGAAACACCATATATTTT	CASSSGASRNTIYF	.	.	TRBV5-4	TRBJ1-3
TGTGCCAGCAGACGACAGGGGCCCTCCTACGAGCAGTACTTC	CASRRQGPSYEQYF	once	TRBD1	TRBV6-5	TRBJ2-7
TGTGCCTGGACAGGGATTTCGAGGGATACGCAGTATTTT	CAWTGISRDTQYF	.	.	TRBV30	TRBJ2-3
TGTGCCAGCAGTTTATTCTCAACAGGGCTTAATGAAAAACTGTTTTTT	CASSLFSTGLNEKLFF	.	.	TRBV27	TRBJ1-4
TGTGCCAGCAGCTATGGGACAGACAACTATGGCTACACCTTC	CASSYGTDNYGYTF	.	TRBD1	TRBV7-9	TRBJ1-2
TGTGCCAGCAGTTTAAACAGGGGGGCAACTAATGAAAAACTGTTTTTT	CASSLNRGATNEKLFF	.	TRBD1	TRBV28	TRBJ1-4
TGTGCCAGCAGCCAAGAGATGCTAGCAGGACGGATATACGAGCAGTACTTC	CASSQEMLAGRIYEQYF	.	.	TRBV4-2	TRBJ2-7
TGTGCCAGCAGTGGGTTGACAGGGCAACTCTACGAGCAGTACTTC	CASSGLTGQLYEQYF	.	TRBD1	TRBV2	TRBJ2-7
TGTGCCAGCAGCTTGGCCGGTGTTACCGGGGCCAACGTCCTGACTTTC	CASSLAGVTGANVLTF	.	.	TRBV5-6	TRBJ2-6
TGTGCCAGCAGTACAGGTCGGGAGCAGTTCTTC	CASSTGREQFF	.	.	TRBV27	TRBJ2-1
TGTGCCAGCAGTCAGTCCAGGGTTTCTGGGGCCAACGTCCTGACTTTC	CASSQSRVSGANVLTF	.	.	TRBV11-2	TRBJ2-6
TGTGCCACCAGCATCAGGACAGGGCCGGGGGAAAAACTGTTTTTT	CATSIRTGPGEKLFF	.	TRBD1	TRBV15	TRBJ1-4
TGTGCCAGCGGGGGGGACGCAAGAAACGAAAAACTGTTTTTT	CASGGDARNEKLFF	.	.	TRBV28	TRBJ1-4
TGTGCCAGCAGTTTGGGACTGTACAATGAGCAGTTCTTC	CASSLGLYNEQFF	.	.	TRBV6-4	TRBJ2-1
TGTGCCAGCAGACAACAGGGGACCGGGGAGCTGTTTTTT	CASRQQGTGELFF	.	TRBD1	TRBV12-3/TRBV12-4	TRBJ2-2
TGTGCCAGCTCAATTCAGGGCTCTGGAAACACCATATATTTT	CASSIQGSGNTIYF	.	.	TRBV18	TRBJ1-3
TGTGCCAGCAGTCCCCTGGAGTTGTACACTGAAGCTTTCTTT	CASSPLELYTEAFF	.	.	TRBV27	TRBJ1-1
TGTGCCACCAGCAGAGGAGGGTCAAGGGCCGGCCTCAATCAGCCCCAGCATTTT	CATSRGGSRAGLNQPQHF	.	.	TRBV15	TRBJ1-5
TGTGCCACCAGTGATGGAGTGGAAGGCACTGAAGCTTTCTTT	CATSDGVEGTEAFF	few	.	TRBV24-1	TRBJ1-1
TGTGCCAGCAGCGTAGGAACCACTAGCGGGGGGATTTACGAGCAGTACTTC	CASSVGTTSGGIYEQYF	.	TRBD2	TRBV9	TRBJ2-7
TGTGCCAGTAGTATACTAGCGGAGTCCTACGAGCAGTACTTC	CASSILAESYEQYF	.	TRBD2	TRBV19	TRBJ2-7
TGTGCCAGCAGGAATGGGGCGAATACTGGAAACACCATATATTTT	CASRNGANTGNTIYF	.	.	TRBV27	TRBJ1-3
TGTGCCAGCAGCTCCGGGACTAGCGGGACCCCAACATCCTACGAGCAGTACTTC	CASSSGTSGTPTSYEQYF	.	TRBD2	TRBV7-9	TRBJ2-7
TGTGCCAGCAGCTTTAGCGGGAAATTCTCAGATACGCAGTATTTT	CASSFSGKFSDTQYF	.	TRBD2	TRBV7-6	TRBJ2-3
TGCGCCAGCAGCCCTTCGCGTGGGCCTGGGGCCAACGTCCTGACTTTC	CASSPSRGPGANVLTF	.	.	TRBV5-1	TRBJ2-6